Each of the 9 T cell receptor beta chains below was sequenced from the same sample in a study of T-cell memory formation after mild COVID-19. TCRdb reprocessed the 5' RACE reads via MiXCR and lists one record per CDR3 protein. Of approximately 7,400 distinct CDR3 sequences listed, under 40% were seen once; the top ten hold around 50%. Input material: PBMCs or a T cell subset sorted from them (not recorded which). Every receptor here comes from an adult woman who had mild COVID-19 (a few samples of this study predate the infection). Cell type and time point are not known.

In its sample, this clonotype is medium-sized. The chain carries TRBV5-1 and TRBJ2-1; 7 bases align to TRBD1. The CDR3 consists of 14 residues. Germline V gene sequence: CDR1 SGHRS, CDR2 YFSETQ. V lost 6 bases, J lost 2 bases, and 5 bases stayed unmatched. This chain's CDR3 is CASTVDRAYNEQFF. The CDR3 nucleotides read TGCGCCAGCACTGTCGACAGGGCCTACAATGAGCAGTTCTTC.

The sample holds many counts of this clonotype. CDR3 in amino acids: CASSLQTNQPQHF. The DNA of the CDR3 is TGTGCCAGCAGCCTACAGACAAATCAGCCCCAGCATTTT. The chain employs TRBV13 and TRBJ1-5; the D is unclear. This CDR3 region has 13 residues. Germline V gene sequence: CDR1 PRHDT, CDR2 FYEKMQ (reference sequence). V was clipped by 5 bases and J by 4 bases, with 9 bases between them.

V is TRBV12-3 or TRBV12-4 and J is TRBJ2-3; 7 positions agree with TRBD1. With 9 bases clipped from V and 2 bases from J, the junction kept 8 bases outside the gene matches. There are 14 residues in the CDR3. For the CDR3, the DNA is TGTGCCAGTAAGCCGGGACAGCACACAGATACGCAGTATTTT. Translation: CASKPGQHTDTQYF.

This chain links TRBV29-1 with TRBJ2-2; D may be TRBD2 (5 bases). V was clipped by 5 bases and J by 3 bases, with 10 bases between them. This CDR3 comprises 13 residues. CDR1 and CDR2 (germline): SQVTM, ANQGSEA. In DNA, the CDR3 is TGCAGCGTTTCCGGGGTAGACACCGGGGAGCTGTTTTTT. It specifies CSVSGVDTGELFF.

This clonotype occurred many times. The chain recombines TRBV7-6 with TRBJ2-3, with D hard to call. Trimming stripped 4 bases from V and 2 bases from J, with 10 bases between. The CDR3 contains 14 residues. CDR1 and CDR2 (germline): SGHVS, FNYEAQ. CDR3 sequence reads: CASSYRGSTDTQYF. The DNA of the CDR3 is TGTGCCAGCAGCTATAGAGGCTCCACAGATACGCAGTATTTT.

The gene calls are TRBV4-3 and TRBJ2-3; D possibly matches TRBD1 or TRBD2 (5 bases each). The CDR3 sequence is 13 residues long. CDR1 is LGHNA, CDR2 YSLEER, per germline. V was clipped by 4 bases and J by 1 base, with 6 bases between them. The CDR3 reads CASSPGRTDTQYF. The CDR3 bases are TGCGCCAGCAGCCCGGGGCGCACAGATACGCAGTATTTT.

This clonotype occurred once. The V call is TRBV12-3 or TRBV12-4, the J call TRBJ2-3; D is ambiguous. The V end was cut by 4 bases, the J end by 2 bases, with 10 bases between. The CDR3 loop spans 14 amino acids. CDR3 sequence: CASSSTAATDTQYF. DNA for the CDR3: TGTGCCAGCAGTTCCACCGCGGCCACAGATACGCAGTATTTT.

This clonotype is medium-sized. The genes are TRBV6-5 and TRBJ2-3; unclear D gene. The ends were cut back, 2 bases at V and 2 bases at J, with 8 bases in the middle. This CDR3 contains 14 residues. CDR1 and CDR2 (germline): MNHEY, SVGAGI. CDR3 DNA: TGTGCCAGCAGTTACCGGGCGCCCACAGATACGCAGTATTTT. Amino acids: CASSYRAPTDTQYF.

In this sample, this clonotype turned up a few times. The chain has TRBV11-2 and TRBJ2-1, with D perhaps matching TRBD1 or TRBD2 (5 bases each). Per the germline V gene, CDR1 is SGHAT and CDR2 is FQNNGV. The CDR3 is 15 residues long. V gave up 2 bases and J gave up 8 bases, with 16 bases separating them. CDR3 amino acids: CASSLIGGVGDEQFF. The CDR3 DNA follows: TGTGCCAGCAGCTTAATTGGGGGAGTGGGCGATGAGCAGTTCTTC.